The clone carrying this T cell receptor (beta chain) was observed a handful of times. Its antigen remains unknown. Naive CD4+ cells had CD25+ Tregs removed. The study's findings and limits: Tumor-infiltrating Treg TCR alpha and beta sequences overlapped most with tumor naive CD4+ T cells, then blood naive. Tumor memory CD4+ T cell TCR gene usage was found to cluster with blood and lymph node memory CD4+ cells and with lymph node naive CD4+ cells.

Full-length variable regions came from constant-region reverse primers plus semi-nested Nested Universal Primer A PCR. TCRdb processed the 5' RACE reads anew with MiXCR; each CDR3 protein has one entry. The sample lists roughly 50,000 distinct CDR3 sequences; about 15% were seen once. V was clipped by 5 bases and J by 2 bases; unmatched bases: 9. Germline V gene sequence: CDR1 SGHTA, CDR2 FQGNSA. CDR3 size: 16 residues. The sequenced material came from naive CD4+ T cells sorted from blood. Described subset: naive CD4+ T cells, CD4+CD45RA+CD25-. The chain carries TRBV7-2 and TRBJ2-4, with 7 nucleotides matching TRBD1. The TCR comes from a female donor with breast cancer. The CDR3 nucleotides read TGTGCCAGCAGCCGAGGGACAGTCATGACCAAAAACATTCAGTACTTC. As protein: CASSRGTVMTKNIQYF.